This T cell receptor beta chain was sequenced in a study of shared clonotypes between healthy human individuals. General study results and limits: Expectations were that clonotype sharing among donors would be affected by sequencing depth. When naive CD4 clonotypes were compared across a few donors, 5% to 5.5% were shared.

The method was immunoSEQ multiplex PCR; TCRdb's version includes in-frame clones alone and lacks a portion of them. The sample lists 2.3 million or so clones, approximately 93% occurring once. Comment on this clone: No antigen is known for it.

The sequence came from a man between 18 and 29 years old in good health. Some clones in this sample may be carry-over from other donors' samples. The sample taken for sequencing was naive CD4+ T cells from PBMCs. Subset: CD45RA+ positively selected.

CDR3 protein: CASSYGQGLSGNTIYF. The CDR3 coding sequence is TGTGCCAGCAGTTACGGGCAGGGGCTCTCTGGAAACACCATATATTTT. The chain recombines TRBV6-6 with TRBJ1-3; D may be TRBD1 (6 bases). V gave up 2 bases and J gave up 0 bases, with 11 bases separating them. CDR1 and CDR2 from the germline V gene are MNHNY and SVGAGI (reference sequence). The CDR3 has 16 amino acids.